This TCR beta chain was captured in a study of shared clonotypes between healthy human individuals. Study results and limitations: Relative to their counterparts shared across all four donors, non-shared clonotypes exhibited diminished generation probabilities. Researchers found naive subsets generally carried larger estimated richness than memory subsets.

Germline V CDR1 and CDR2: SGHNT, YYREEE (reference sequence). This CDR3 region has 16 residues. V lost 4 bases and J lost 5, with 22 bases in between. Cells designated naive CD8 were CD45RO-negative and were positively selected for CCR7, with terminally differentiated effector memory CD45RA+ cells excluded. Clones were sequenced by immunoSEQ multiplex PCR, and TCRdb holds only the in-frame ones, with some missing. The table lists around 560,000 clones, around 95% of them singletons. Points on this clone: What it binds is unknown.

The specimen sequenced was naive CD8+ T cells sorted from blood. The sequence came from a woman under 40 in good health. V gene TRBV5-4 combines with J gene TRBJ2-7; D perhaps matches TRBD1 (5 bases). CDR3 region: CASSGERQIFPDEQYF. The CDR3 coding sequence is TGTGCCAGCAGCGGGGAAAGACAGATTTTTCCCGACGAGCAGTACTTC.